This T cell receptor (beta chain) was captured in a study of naive CD8 T cells in extremely preterm neonates. Study conclusions and caveats: Preterm neonates had significantly lower iChao1 richness than other age groups. Preterm infants showed shorter CDR3s, fewer N additions and less trimming than older groups.

This clone was observed once. Its specificity is unknown. Repertoires were generated with immunoSEQ multiplex PCR, while TCRdb's copy carries only in-frame clones and drops some. This table holds about 7,300 clones, 80% to 95% found once. Elective cesarean births at roughly 37-43 weeks, without labor or membrane rupture, supplied the cord blood. Live Annexin V-negative naive CD3+CD8+CD45RA+CCR7+ T cells were sorted. About 20,000 to 100,000 naive CD8+ T cells were sorted per sample. The CDR3 consists of 13 residues. The sequenced sample was naive CD8+ T cells from cord blood. The V gene is TRBV21-1, the J gene TRBJ2-3; TRBD2, the table's D call, lacks a check against the DNA. TRBV21-1 is designated a pseudogene. This receptor was obtained from a newborn in good health. CDR3: CASSKTLTDTQYF. The CDR3 DNA is TGTGCCAGCAGCAAGACTTTGACAGATACGCAGTATTTT.